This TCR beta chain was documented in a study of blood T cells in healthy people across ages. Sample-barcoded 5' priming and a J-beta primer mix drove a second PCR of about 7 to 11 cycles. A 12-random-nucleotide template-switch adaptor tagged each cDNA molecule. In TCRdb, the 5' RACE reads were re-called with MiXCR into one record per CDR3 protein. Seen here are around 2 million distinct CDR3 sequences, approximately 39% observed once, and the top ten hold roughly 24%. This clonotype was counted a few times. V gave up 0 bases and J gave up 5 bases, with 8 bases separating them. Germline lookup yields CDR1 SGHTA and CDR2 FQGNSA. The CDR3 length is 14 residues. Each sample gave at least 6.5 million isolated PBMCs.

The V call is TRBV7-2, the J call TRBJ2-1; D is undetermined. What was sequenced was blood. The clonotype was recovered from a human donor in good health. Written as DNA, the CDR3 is TGTGCCAGCAGCTTAGCAGGCCACCACAATGAGCAGTTCTTC. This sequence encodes CASSLAGHHNEQFF.